This T cell receptor beta chain originates from a study of blood T cell repertoires in COVID-19. About the research overall: Sites across the United States, Italy and Spain contributed samples from acute and convalescent COVID-19.

In the original analysis: Estimated nucleated cell counts came from reference gene primer amplification. The assay was immunoSEQ multiplex PCR, and TCRdb's table has in-frame clones only and misses some. V, J and clone size reflect that table, while D and trimming were determined from the DNA. The table lists about 340,000 clones, about 86% of them singletons. Per the germline V gene, CDR1 is MNHEY and CDR2 is SVGEGT. V lost 4 bases and J lost 4, with 10 bases in between. The CDR3 has 13 amino acids. Material for sequencing was peripheral blood. The chain employs TRBV6-2 or TRBV6-3 and TRBJ1-2, with D tentatively TRBD1 (5 bases). The origin of this receptor is a young man with active or convalescent COVID-19. This chain's CDR3 is CASSSGQIYGYTF. The CDR3 DNA reads as TGTGCCAGCAGTTCCGGACAAATCTATGGCTACACCTTC.